This T cell receptor beta chain was observed in a study of T cells in Graves' hyperthyroidism and ophthalmopathy (dated by TCRdb to between 2019 and 2020). Regarding the study in general: Peripheral blood was collected at initial diagnosis, before any treatment. To identify TCR V-J signatures that set the groups apart, the researchers used a discovery cohort of more than 95 patients, made up of under 50 with Graves' ophthalmopathy and about 60 with stable Graves' hyperthyroidism. Prospective prediction of ophthalmopathy was tested in an independent validation cohort consisting of about 19 hyperthyroidism patients and approximately 16 patients who later progressed to ophthalmopathy. For training and testing, the approximately 92 patients in the discovery cohort were randomly divided in a 7:3 ratio. In addition, the study compared T-cell repertoires in thyroid tissue and in blood from roughly six Graves' hyperthyroidism patients. After blood sampling, hyperthyroidism patients were treated with methimazole at a starting dose of 30 mg daily, and ophthalmopathy patients were treated with high-dose intravenous methylprednisolone. The paper describes TCR Vbeta CDR3 sequencing of some 130 peripheral blood samples, made up of about 41 ophthalmopathy patients, more than 70 hyperthyroidism patients and roughly 17 progressor patients. General conclusions and limits of the study: In validation, the model predicted progression to ophthalmopathy a median of approximately 6.6 months before onset, with over 55% sensitivity and roughly 77% specificity. Sample size was not statistically predetermined, and investigators were not blinded to group allocation. Most expanded thyroid clonotypes (frequency above 0.001) were also detected in blood, suggesting blood repertoires may reflect thyroid immune responses. Ophthalmopathy was separated from stable hyperthyroidism by a 13 V-J signature model, with just over 85% sensitivity and about 81% specificity obtained in cross-validation and 80%/75% obtained in testing.

For this chain, trimming is 7 bases at the V end and 1 base at the J end, and the number of junction bases without a gene match is 3. The cysteine opens and the phenylalanine closes a CDR3 of 13 amino acids. The kept DNA is CDR3 alone, 39 bases in frame from the first base. According to the germline V gene, CDR1 reads MRHNA and CDR2 reads SNTAGT. Amplification of TCR beta CDR3 regions was carried out from RNA transcripts. The TCR CDR3 was subjected to a first round of RT-PCR using the HTBI primer set and the Qiagen OneStep RT-PCR kit. The libraries were constructed in a second round of multiplex PCR and then size-selected and purified. Libraries were sequenced paired-end with 100 bp reads on an Illumina HiSeq2000. In the paper's pipeline: Raw data were processed with SOAPnuke, discarding reads with adapters, uncalled bases, mean Phred below 15, or no exact constant-primer or identifier match. COPE v1.2.5 was used to merge high-quality paired reads, and clonotypes were defined as unique nucleotide sequences. MiTCR v1.1 was used to align clonotypes to the IMGT TRBV, TRBD and TRBJ reference segments. The analysis included only V-J combinations with a frequency above 0.0001, which together covered around 99% of the repertoires. A TCS score was defined as the ratio between F50 (clonal expansion) and ExV (chaos), using BLOSUM62-based TCRdist between CDR3 peptides within each V-J. Welch's t-statistics and random forest reduced several hundred V-J features to roughly 13, which were used in a naive Bayes classifier (R e1071). Thyroid-blood repertoire similarity was quantified with the Morisita-Horn index. TCRdb took the public reads, trimmed them with fastp at Q25, ran MiXCR for clone calling and kept in-frame beta chains. Merged by CDR3 protein, the rows form single entries marked with the most common genes and DNA. The V and J calls reflect TCRdb's pipeline rather than the authors' work. Recorded for this sample are 37,000 or so distinct CDR3 sequences; approximately 52% of them occurred a single time. Roughly a sixth of the sample is held by the ten biggest clonotypes.

In the ophthalmopathy patients, disease was moderately to severely active, with a Clinical Activity Score of 3 or more, a NOSPECS grade of 4 or more, and a duration of less than 3 months. The study excluded patients with uncontrolled infections, other autoimmune diseases, pregnancy or lactation. Diagnoses relied on clinical symptoms, serum thyroxine and TRAb, thyroid ultrasound and orbital computed tomography. Ficoll-Paque density gradient centrifugation was used to isolate PBMCs from 8 to 10 ml of fresh peripheral blood. Total RNA was extracted with Trizol reagent, and quality was checked on an Agilent 2100 Bioanalyzer. Many counts were recorded for this clonotype. The specificity of this receptor is unknown. There are no base qualities to consult, and no much larger clone falls within one base.

Sequencing was done on a sample of blood. This sequence uses TRBV6-4 and TRBJ1-1, with 7 junctional bases fitting TRBD1. This receptor was obtained from a man between 35 and 55 years old with Graves' ophthalmopathy. The nucleotide sequence reads as follows: TGTGCCAGCAAGGGACAGCGGAACACTGAAGCTTTCTTT. This encodes CASKGQRNTEAFF.